This T cell receptor (beta chain) was recorded in a study of molecular identifiers for immune sequencing clone quantification. This clonotype was counted many times. The CDR3 contains 15 residues. The V gene's germline CDR1 is MNHEY and CDR2 SVGAGI. Losses at the gene ends were 7 bases for V and 3 bases for J; bases not matched to a gene: 3. Library preparation followed earlier protocols using designated TCR primers. TCRdb re-called the PCR reads through MiXCR, storing one row per CDR3 protein. Of more than 70,000 distinct CDR3 sequences listed, roughly a fifth are singletons. Each library that profiled naive CD8 cells came from roughly 20,000 to 1,000,000 sorted cells with 10%, 30% or 50% RNA. Naive CD8 T cells were sorted as CD8+CD4-CCR7+CD45RA+.

Sequenced: naive CD8+ T cells from blood, with Jurkat cell RNA spiked in. Subset defined: FACS-sorted CD8+CD4-CCR7+CD45RA+ naive T cells. The sequence was obtained from a human donor in good health. Some libraries in this study had Jurkat cell RNA spiked in. The V and J genes are TRBV6-5 and TRBJ2-3; 14 nucleotides line up with TRBD2. CDR3 nucleotides: TGTGCCAGCAAGGGACTAGCGGGAGTGACAGATACGCAGTATTTT. This encodes CASKGLAGVTDTQYF.